The 13 T cell receptor beta chains in this list originate from one sample, sequenced in a study of blood T cell repertoires in COVID-19. Assay used: immunoSEQ multiplex PCR; TCRdb lists only in-frame clones, some missing. Of roughly 200,000 clones in the sample, about 80% were seen once. Material for sequencing was peripheral blood. Receptors originate from a man aged 70 or older with active or convalescent COVID-19.

The chain combines TRBV18 with TRBJ1-1, with D maybe TRBD1 (5 bases). Germline CDR1 KGHSH, CDR2 LQKENI. This CDR3 contains 16 residues. Trimming cost V 3 bases and J 0 bases, with 14 bases left between them. The CDR3 spells CASSPIQEPMNTEAFF. In DNA form, the CDR3 reads TGTGCCAGCTCACCTATACAGGAGCCCATGAACACTGAAGCTTTCTTT.

A single count supports this clone. Here the CDR3 reads CASSSSGVNTEAFF. The CDR3 DNA reads as TGCGCCAGCAGCTCTTCAGGGGTTAACACTGAAGCTTTCTTT. The chain recombines TRBV5-1 with TRBJ1-1; tentative D call: TRBD1 (6 bases). V was shortened by 3 bases and J by 2 bases, with 11 bases between the two germline ends. Germline V gives CDR1 SGHRS, CDR2 YFSETQ. The CDR3 spans 14 residues.

Written as DNA, the CDR3 is TGCGCCAGCAGCTTCGGGACACCAGATCAGCCCCAGCATTTT. Amino acids: CASSFGTPDQPQHF. The rearrangement uses TRBV5-1 and TRBJ1-5; possible D gene TRBD1, 6 bases. CDR1 and CDR2 from the germline V gene are SGHRS and YFSETQ. Trimming removed 2 bases from V and 5 bases from J, with 11 bases in between. There are 14 residues in the CDR3.

The chain combines TRBV6-5 with TRBJ1-2; 7 positions match TRBD1. This CDR3 region has 13 residues. The J segment lost 10 bases and the V segment lost 4 bases, leaving 9 bases of the junction unmatched. Germline loops: CDR1 MNHEY, CDR2 SVGAGI. The CDR3 protein is CASSWKQGFDYTF. The CDR3 DNA reads TGTGCCAGCAGTTGGAAACAGGGGTTTGACTACACCTTC.

V and J are TRBV7-9 and TRBJ2-7, with D tentatively TRBD2 (7 bases). Germline values: CDR1 SEHNR, CDR2 FQNEAQ (reference sequence). This CDR3 comprises 14 residues. V shed 5 bases and J shed 4 bases, with 15 bases lying between them. CDR3 bases: TGTGCCAGCAGCGAAGAGGGGGGGTCTTACGAGCAGTACTTC. Translating it yields CASSEEGGSYEQYF. Variable domain in full (rest from reference TRBV7-9 and TRBJ2-7): DTGVSQNPRHKITKRGQNVTFRCDPISEHNRLYWYRQTLGQGPEFLTYFQNEAQLEKSRLLSDRFSAERPKGSFSTLEIQRTEQGDSAMYLCASSEEGGSYEQYFGPGTRLTVT.

CDR3 nucleotides: TGTGCCAGCAGCTTGGGGCCCGGGACAGCAACTTTAAAAGCTTTCTTT. Protein product: CASSLGPGTATLKAFF. The rearrangement links TRBV5-4 to TRBJ1-1, with 7 bases aligning to TRBD1. CDR1 is SGHNT, CDR2 YYREEE, per germline (reference sequence). The V gene end was trimmed by 0 bases and the J gene end by 9 bases; junction bases not matched to a gene: 14. This CDR3 spans 16 amino acids.

This CDR3 is CASSNDLAGTGELFF. CDR3 coding DNA: TGTGCCAGTAGTAATGACCTAGCGGGCACCGGGGAGCTGTTTTTT. The chain couples TRBV19 to TRBJ2-2, with 8 bases fitting TRBD2. The CDR3 sequence is 15 residues long. The germline CDR1 and CDR2 sequences are LNHDA and SQIVND (reference sequence). Trimming cost V 4 bases and J 4 bases; bases outside gene matches: 5.

The CDR3 sequence: CASSLGVGNSPLHF. In DNA form, the CDR3 reads TGTGCCAGCAGCTTAGGGGTGGGTAATTCACCCCTCCACTTT. The chain joins TRBV5-4 to TRBJ1-6; D is perhaps TRBD1 (5 bases). The germline V gene encodes CDR1 SGHNT and CDR2 YYREEE (reference sequence). This CDR3 has 14 amino acids. V was pared by 2 bases and J by 6 bases, with 9 bases between. The full variable domain, completed using reference TRBV5-4 and TRBJ1-6, is ETGVTQSPTHLIKTRGQQVTLRCSSQSGHNTVSWYQQALGQGPQFIFQYYREEENGRGNFPPRFSGLQFPNYSSELNVNALELDDSALYLCASSLGVGNSPLHFGNGTRLTVT.

The gene calls are TRBV6-5 and TRBJ1-3; 7 bases fit TRBD1. Germline CDR1 MNHEY, CDR2 SVGAGI. Trimming cost V 5 bases and J 4 bases; bases outside gene matches: 8. This CDR3 is built from 15 residues. This CDR3 is CASSRTGVSGNTIYF. The CDR3 region has the DNA TGTGCCAGCAGTCGTACAGGGGTGTCCGGAAACACCATATATTTT.

V gene TRBV27 combines with J gene TRBJ2-1; weak D call: TRBD1 (5 bases). The CDR3 is made up of 14 amino acids. The germline V and J ends were trimmed by 5 bases and 5 bases, with 13 bases remaining between them. CDR1 and CDR2 from the germline V gene are MNHEY and SMNVEV (reference sequence). The CDR3 DNA sequence: TGTGCCAGCAGTCAAAGGGGCCAGGACAATGAGCAGTTCTTC. It encodes CASSQRGQDNEQFF.

This chain joins TRBV4-3 and TRBJ1-2; 7 bases are a match to TRBD1. Germline V lookup: CDR1 LGHNA, CDR2 YSLEER. The J segment lost 8 bases and the V segment lost 4 bases, leaving 10 bases of the junction unmatched. The CDR3 sequence is 14 residues long. The chain's CDR3 is CASSRYTGEAGYTF. In nucleotides, the CDR3 is TGCGCCAGCAGCCGTTATACAGGGGAGGCAGGCTACACCTTC.

Regarding this clone: At the DNA level, this CDR3 is encoded by other sequences in the same sample as well. V and J are TRBV19 and TRBJ2-7; unclear D gene. V lost 5 bases and J 0 bases, leaving 11 bases between the germline ends. Germline CDR1 reads LNHDA; CDR2 reads SQIVND (reference sequence). The CDR3 length is 14 residues. Here the CDR3 reads CASSRQVSSYEQYF. DNA of the CDR3: TGTGCCAGTAGTCGGCAGGTGAGCTCCTACGAGCAGTACTTC.

The chain employs TRBV6-5 and TRBJ1-6, with a weak D call TRBD1 (6 bases). The germline V and J ends were trimmed by 6 bases and 4 bases, with 10 bases remaining between them. The CDR3 is 14 residues long. Germline V gene lookup returns CDR1 MNHEY and CDR2 SVGAGI. CDR3 residues: CASSRTVYNSPLHF. As DNA, the CDR3 is TGTGCCAGCAGCAGGACAGTTTATAATTCACCCCTCCACTTT.